This T cell receptor (beta chain) comes out of a study of blood T cell repertoires in COVID-19. Study information: The United States, Italy and Spain provided the acute and convalescent COVID-19 samples. The analysed material was cDNA or gDNA that came from T cells, B-cell-depleted T cells, or PBMCs.

Germline V CDR1 and CDR2: SGHTA, FQGNSA. This CDR3 comprises 13 residues. V lost 3 bases to trimming and J lost 2 bases, with 7 bases between them. Per the authors' pipeline: Amplifying reference gene primers gave estimates of nucleated cell counts. Clones were sequenced by immunoSEQ multiplex PCR, and TCRdb holds only the in-frame ones, with some missing. V and J calls and clone size follow that table, whereas D and trimming were derived from the DNA. The sample records almost 50,000 clones, roughly 90% being singletons. The TCR sequence derives from a human donor in a cohort sampled during active COVID-19. The gene calls are TRBV7-2 and TRBJ2-5; unclear D gene. Input material: peripheral blood. The CDR3 DNA reads TGTGCCAGCAGCTTCTATTCGCAAGAGACCCAGTACTTC. Encoded protein: CASSFYSQETQYF.